Shown below are 27 T cell receptor beta chains from a single sample sequenced in a study of T cells after somatic rescue of genetic block. TCRdb keeps only in-frame clones here, not all; method: immunoSEQ multiplex PCR. The table records tens of thousands of clones, under 95% of them present only once. The source material was peripheral blood mononuclear cells (PBMCs). Receptors originate from a middle-aged man.

This chain links TRBV6-1 with TRBJ2-7; D unresolved. Germline V gene data show CDR1 as MNHNS and CDR2 as SASEGT. The CDR3 spans 13 residues. Trimming took 0 bases from V and 9 from J, leaving 12 bases between them. The CDR3 here is CASSEAAQAVQYF. The CDR3 bases are TGTGCCAGCAGTGAAGCGGCGCAGGCGGTGCAGTACTTC.

The genes are TRBV11-2 and TRBJ2-7; 8 bases are shared with TRBD1. Germline lookup yields CDR1 SGHAT and CDR2 FQNNGV. The CDR3 consists of 15 residues. V was clipped by 5 bases and J by 1 base; unmatched bases: 7. This CDR3 reads CASSRGQGWSYEQYF. DNA of the CDR3: TGTGCCAGCAGCCGCGGACAGGGTTGGTCCTACGAGCAGTACTTC.

This clone was seen more than once but under ten times. V usage is TRBV29-1 and J usage is TRBJ2-2; D perhaps matches TRBD2 (6 bases). The germline gives CDR1 SQVTM, CDR2 ANQGSEA. There are 14 residues in the CDR3. V lost 4 bases and J lost 3, with 12 bases in between. The CDR3 sequence is CSVVGRRDTGELFF. CDR3 DNA sequence: TGCAGCGTTGTAGGAAGGAGGGACACCGGGGAGCTGTTTTTT.

This chain uses TRBV4-1 with TRBJ2-7, with 9 bases fitting TRBD1. The ends lost 3 bases at V and 5 bases at J; junction bases unmatched: 5. CDR3 length: 14 residues. Germline CDR1 reads MGHRA; CDR2 reads YSYEKL. CDR3 sequence (DNA): TGCGCCAGCAGCCACGGACAGGGGATGGACGAGCAGTACTTC. Protein: CASSHGQGMDEQYF.

This clone was found once. The chain recombines TRBV28 with TRBJ2-7, with 9 positions matching TRBD2. Germline lookup yields CDR1 MDHEN and CDR2 SYDVKM. This CDR3 has 16 residues. V was clipped by 5 bases and J by 3 bases; unmatched bases: 11. CDR3 loop: CASSTSSAGGDYEQYF. Here the CDR3 DNA reads TGTGCCAGCAGTACGAGCTCAGCGGGGGGAGACTACGAGCAGTACTTC.

The chain carries TRBV7-3 and TRBJ1-1, with D hard to call. The ends were cut back, 0 bases at V and 0 bases at J, with 2 bases in the middle. The CDR3 has 13 residues. The germline V gene has CDR1 SGHTA and CDR2 FQGTGA. The CDR3 reads CASSLTMNTEAFF. In DNA, the CDR3 is TGTGCCAGCAGCTTAACAATGAACACTGAAGCTTTCTTT.

The chain combines TRBV7-9 with TRBJ1-2, with D perhaps TRBD1 (6 bases). Germline CDR1 SEHNR, CDR2 FQNEAQ (reference sequence). This CDR3 comprises 14 residues. Trimming cost V 5 bases and J 3 bases, with 13 bases left between them. CDR3 coding DNA: TGTGCCAGCAGCCAACCACAGGGTGACTATGGCTACACCTTC. This sequence encodes CASSQPQGDYGYTF.

This sequence joins TRBV5-1 and TRBJ2-5; 8 bases map to TRBD2. CDR3 length: 14 residues. J was trimmed by 3 bases and V by 4 bases; bases with no gene match: 5. Per the germline V gene, CDR1 is SGHRS and CDR2 is YFSETQ. CDR3 protein: CASSPTSGKETQYF. Written as DNA, the CDR3 is TGCGCCAGCAGCCCCACTAGCGGAAAAGAGACCCAGTACTTC.

The rearrangement uses TRBV6-5 and TRBJ1-1; 9 bases match TRBD1. Germline V CDR1 and CDR2: MNHEY, SVGAGI. The CDR3 length is 14 residues. V dropped 5 bases and J dropped 5; count of bases not matched to a gene: 6. The CDR3 nucleotides are TGTGCCAGCAGTCCCGGGACAGGGCGAACTGAAGCTTTCTTT. It translates to CASSPGTGRTEAFF.

V usage is TRBV18 and J usage is TRBJ2-3, with 13 positions matching TRBD2. The CDR3 contains 17 residues. Trimming at V came to 3 bases and at J to 1 base, leaving 4 bases not matched to a gene. The germline V gene encodes CDR1 KGHSH and CDR2 LQKENI. CDR3: CASSPRLAGGRTDTQYF. The CDR3 DNA reads as TGTGCCAGCTCACCGAGACTAGCGGGGGGTCGCACAGATACGCAGTATTTT.

This clone was observed once. The junction departs from the called germline gene at one end, perhaps through a read error. The gene calls are TRBV10-3 and TRBJ2-7; tentatively, D is TRBD1 (5 bases). Germline CDR1 and CDR2: ENHRY and SYGVKD. This CDR3 comprises 12 residues. CDR3 nucleotide sequence: TGTGCCACCAGTACAGGATTCTACGAGCAGTACTTC. Translating it yields CATSTGFYEQYF.

The rearrangement joins TRBV7-8 to TRBJ2-1; 14 bases align to TRBD2. CDR3 size: 16 residues. V shed 1 base and J 8 bases; nucleotides not matched to a gene: 4. Per germline, CDR1 SGHVS and CDR2 FQNEAQ. CDR3 region: CASSLGGLAGVYEQFF. The CDR3 DNA is TGTGCCAGCAGCTTAGGGGGACTAGCGGGAGTCTATGAGCAGTTCTTC.

V is TRBV7-2 and J is TRBJ2-5, with no clear D. Germline CDR1 is SGHTA and CDR2 is FQGNSA. There are 12 residues in the CDR3. Trimming removed 5 bases at V and 1 base at J, with 5 bases between. CDR3 residues: CASSPSQETQYF. Written as DNA, the CDR3 is TGTGCCAGCAGCCCCTCCCAAGAGACCCAGTACTTC.

The chain couples TRBV6-1 to TRBJ1-4; D ambiguous. Germline CDR1 and CDR2: MNHNS and SASEGT. Trimming shortened V by 7 bases and J by 7 bases, and 16 bases separated the two germline ends. The CDR3 is 14 residues long. As DNA, the CDR3 is TGTGCCAGCACCGACGACCCCGGCCGTGAAAAACTGTTTTTT. Translation: CASTDDPGREKLFF.

The rearrangement joins TRBV5-1 to TRBJ1-1, with TRBD1 matching 10 bases. This CDR3 comprises 15 residues. J was trimmed by 3 bases and V by 3 bases; bases with no gene match: 5. Looked up from germline, CDR1 is SGHRS and CDR2 is YFSETQ. The CDR3, as DNA: TGCGCCAGCAGCTCAAGGACAGGGGGAGACACTGAAGCTTTCTTT. This codes for CASSSRTGGDTEAFF. Drawing the rest from reference TRBV5-1 and TRBJ1-1, the complete variable domain is KAGVTQTPRYLIKTRGQQVTLSCSPISGHRSVSWYQQTPGQGLQFLFEYFSETQRNKGNFPGRFSGRQFSNSRSEMNVSTLELGDSALYLCASSSRTGGDTEAFFGQGTRLTVV.

The chain joins TRBV6-5 to TRBJ2-1; perhaps TRBD1 as D (5 bases). Germline V gene sequence: CDR1 MNHEY, CDR2 SVGAGI. The CDR3 sequence is 15 residues long. With 6 bases removed from V and 0 bases from J, the gap between germline ends came to 12 bases. CDR3 DNA: TGTGCCAGCAGCCTGGGCGACAGCTCCTACAATGAGCAGTTCTTC. Protein sequence: CASSLGDSSYNEQFF.

The rearrangement links TRBV7-9 to TRBJ2-2; D not resolved. Germline CDR1 and CDR2: SEHNR and FQNEAQ (reference sequence). There are 17 residues in the CDR3. The germline V and J ends were trimmed by 2 bases and 0 bases, with 13 bases remaining between them. The CDR3 is CASSLIVLNANTGELFF. The CDR3 region has the DNA TGTGCCAGCAGCTTAATAGTGCTGAACGCGAACACCGGGGAGCTGTTTTTT. Drawing the rest from reference TRBV7-9 and TRBJ2-2, the complete variable domain is DTGVSQNPRHKITKRGQNVTFRCDPISEHNRLYWYRQTLGQGPEFLTYFQNEAQLEKSRLLSDRFSAERPKGSFSTLEIQRTEQGDSAMYLCASSLIVLNANTGELFFGEGSRLTVL.

This clone was detected a few times. The V call is TRBV10-3, the J call TRBJ2-7; D perhaps matches TRBD2 (6 bases). The V gene lost 3 bases and the J gene lost 4 bases, with 7 bases spanning the gap. The CDR3 length is 12 residues. The germline V gene encodes CDR1 ENHRY and CDR2 SYGVKD. The CDR3 DNA sequence: TGTGCCATCAGTGACCGGGGGTACGAGCAGTACTTC. Protein product: CAISDRGYEQYF.

The chain has TRBV7-2 and TRBJ1-4, with TRBD1 matching 7 bases. There are 14 residues in the CDR3. Germline V gene data show CDR1 as SGHTA and CDR2 as FQGNSA. V lost 5 bases to trimming and J lost 4 bases; unmatched junction nucleotides: 4. The CDR3 DNA follows: TGTGCCAGCAGCAAGGGACAGCTTAATGAAAAACTGTTTTTT. Its translation is CASSKGQLNEKLFF.

About this clone itself: The identical CDR3 is also encoded by other nucleotide sequences in the sample. The chain links TRBV7-9 to TRBJ1-5, with D unclear. V lost 1 base and J lost 0, with 7 bases in between. Germline values: CDR1 SEHNR, CDR2 FQNEAQ (reference sequence). CDR3 length: 15 amino acids. DNA for the CDR3: TGTGCCAGCAGCTTAGAGGGAGGTAGCAATCAGCCCCAGCATTTT. Translation gives CASSLEGGSNQPQHF. The whole variable domain, filled in from reference TRBV7-9 and TRBJ1-5, reads DTGVSQNPRHKITKRGQNVTFRCDPISEHNRLYWYRQTLGQGPEFLTYFQNEAQLEKSRLLSDRFSAERPKGSFSTLEIQRTEQGDSAMYLCASSLEGGSNQPQHFGDGTRLSIL.

The V call is TRBV7-2, the J call TRBJ1-2; D uncertain. The germline V gene has CDR1 SGHTA and CDR2 FQGNSA. The CDR3 is made up of 15 amino acids. The ends were cut back, 5 bases at V and 2 bases at J, with 15 bases in the middle. CDR3 coding DNA: TGTGCCAGCAGCCCCACTCGGCTGGCCAACTATGGCTACACCTTC. Amino acids: CASSPTRLANYGYTF.

This sequence joins TRBV7-9 and TRBJ2-3, with no clear D. With 5 bases removed from V and 6 bases from J, the gap between germline ends came to 12 bases. The germline CDR1 and CDR2 sequences are SEHNR and FQNEAQ (reference sequence). The CDR3 length is 13 residues. CDR3 sequence reads: CASSLQGLDTQYF. CDR3 nucleotides: TGTGCCAGCAGCCTACAAGGGCTTGATACGCAGTATTTT.

The chain recombines TRBV28 with TRBJ2-7; 9 nucleotides line up with TRBD2. J was trimmed by 1 base and V by 5 bases; bases with no gene match: 15. Germline V gives CDR1 MDHEN, CDR2 SYDVKM. The CDR3 extends over 18 amino acids. CDR3 protein: CASSPAFRTSGQSYEQYF. CDR3 nucleotide sequence: TGTGCCAGCAGTCCAGCCTTCAGAACTAGCGGGCAGTCCTACGAGCAGTACTTC.

The chain has TRBV11-2 and TRBJ2-2; no firm D call. Germline lookup yields CDR1 SGHAT and CDR2 FQNNGV. The ends were cut back, 5 bases at V and 7 bases at J, with 11 bases in the middle. CDR3 length equals 13 residues. The CDR3 protein is CASSPAVVGELFF. The CDR3 coding sequence is TGTGCCAGCAGCCCCGCGGTGGTCGGGGAGCTGTTTTTT.

The gene calls are TRBV19 and TRBJ2-3, with 10 bases aligning to TRBD2. V shed 3 bases and J 1 base; nucleotides not matched to a gene: 4. CDR1 LNHDA and CDR2 SQIVND come from the germline V gene (reference sequence). This CDR3 contains 16 residues. The CDR3 nucleotides are TGTGCCAGTAGTATGCCTAGCGGGGGAGGCACAGATACGCAGTATTTT. Its translation is CASSMPSGGGTDTQYF.

The chain recombines TRBV23-1 with TRBJ2-1; D uncertain. TRBV23-1 is an ORF, with its function uncertain. The CDR3 totals 13 residues. The V end was cut by 4 bases, the J end by 3 bases, with 7 bases between. CDR3 sequence: CASSRPNYNEQFF. The CDR3 DNA reads TGCGCCAGCAGTCGACCCAACTACAATGAGCAGTTCTTC.

The genes are TRBV18 and TRBJ2-7; 7 nucleotides line up with TRBD1. Trimming cost V 2 bases and J 6 bases; bases outside gene matches: 10. The germline V gene has CDR1 KGHSH and CDR2 LQKENI. The CDR3 contains 15 residues. In nucleotides, the CDR3 is TGTGCCAGCTCACCAAGACAGGGTGTGATCTCCGAGCAGTACTTC. Its protein product is CASSPRQGVISEQYF.